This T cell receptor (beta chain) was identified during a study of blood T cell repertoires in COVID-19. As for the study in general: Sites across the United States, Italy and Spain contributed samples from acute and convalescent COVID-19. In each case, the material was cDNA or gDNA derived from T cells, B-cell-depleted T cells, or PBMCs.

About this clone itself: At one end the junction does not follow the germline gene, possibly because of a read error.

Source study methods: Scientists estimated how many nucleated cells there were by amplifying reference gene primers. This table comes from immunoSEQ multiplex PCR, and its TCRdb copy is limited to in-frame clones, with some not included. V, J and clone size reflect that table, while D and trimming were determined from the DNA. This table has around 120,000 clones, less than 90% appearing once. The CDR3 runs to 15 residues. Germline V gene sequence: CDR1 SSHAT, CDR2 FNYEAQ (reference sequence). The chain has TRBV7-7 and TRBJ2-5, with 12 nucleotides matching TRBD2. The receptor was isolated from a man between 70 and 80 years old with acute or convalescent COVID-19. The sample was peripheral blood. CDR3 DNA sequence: TGTGCTAGCAGCGACCGACTAGCGGGGGAAGAGACCCAGTACTTC. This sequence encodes CASSDRLAGEETQYF.